This TCR beta chain was sequenced in a study of regulatory T cells in long-lasting Graves disease. Time point denoted: persistent/refractory GD, antithyroid drugs over 5 years with positive TRAb. Researchers made the TCR library from RNA that was extracted from PBMCs. This clonotype has more than one count but fewer than ten. Sequencing libraries for TCR beta were prepared with iRepertoire HTBI primers and Arm-PCR of CDR3 regions. TCRdb passed the multiplex PCR reads through MiXCR, listing each CDR3 protein once. The data contain 350,000 to 500,000 distinct CDR3 sequences, roughly 23% of them singletons. From germline, CDR1 is SNHLY and CDR2 FYNNEI. Losses at the gene ends were 4 bases for V and 0 bases for J; bases not matched to a gene: 9. The CDR3 extends over 17 amino acids.

This TCR derives from a female donor with Graves disease. The material sequenced was peripheral blood mononuclear cells (PBMCs), taken when the disease was refractory, from a patient treated with antithyroid drugs. V and J are TRBV2 and TRBJ1-1, with 9 nucleotides matching TRBD1. CDR3 nucleotides: TGTGCCAGCAGTGTAGGAGGGGGGACAGGGTTGAACACTGAAGCTTTCTTT. This codes for CASSVGGGTGLNTEAFF.